Each of the 3 T cell receptor beta chains below was sequenced from the same sample in a study of cytomegalovirus exposure and HLA in healthy donors. Primers for the PCR totalled 60 Vbeta and 13 Jbeta. Measured with immunoSEQ multiplex PCR; TCRdb has only the in-frame clones, and not every one. The sample lists roughly 150,000 clones, approximately 85% occurring once. Sequencing input: PBMCs. All receptors come from a woman between 18 and 29 years old in good health and CMV-seronegative.

The chain uses TRBV6-6 and TRBJ1-6; unclear D gene. This CDR3 is built from 13 residues. Trimming left V 5 bases short and J 9 bases short, with 11 bases between. CDR1 is MNHNY and CDR2 is SVGAGI in the germline V gene (reference sequence). The CDR3 DNA reads as TGTGCCAGCAGTCCTGACTTTGGTTCACCCCTCCACTTT. Amino acid sequence: CASSPDFGSPLHF.

V is TRBV6-1 and J is TRBJ1-5; TRBD1 might be the D (5 bases). Deletions cut 8 bases from V and 3 bases from J, with 8 bases between. The CDR3 length is 12 residues. CDR1 is MNHNS, CDR2 SASEGT, per germline. The CDR3 nucleotides are TGTGCCAGCTCGACAGTCAATCAGCCCCAGCATTTT. Amino acid sequence: CASSTVNQPQHF.

This chain joins TRBV4-1 and TRBJ2-2; TRBD2 is a possible D gene (5 bases). Deletions cut 1 base from V and 7 bases from J, with 10 bases between. Germline values: CDR1 MGHRA, CDR2 YSYEKL. The CDR3 totals 14 residues. CDR3 protein: CASSQGAGGGELFF. The CDR3 DNA reads as TGCGCCAGCAGCCAAGGTGCAGGAGGCGGGGAGCTGTTTTTT.